These T cell receptor beta chains were read from a single sample in a study of identical twins. TCRdb reanalysed the 5' RACE reads using MiXCR and keeps one entry per CDR3 protein. The profile shows roughly 250,000 distinct CDR3 sequences, 7% of them singletons. This same sample was also part of a study on yellow fever vaccine responses in identical twins.

Sequencing was done on a sample of memory (CD45RO+) T cells sorted from blood. The origin of the receptors is a woman younger than 35 in good health. Both conserved end residues are part of each CDR3. D genes are given only for firm matches. The size of a clone is reported for some rows only, either as once, few or many, or as a class for expanded clones.

D	V	size	J	DNA	CDR3
.	TRBV12-3/TRBV12-4	many	TRBJ1-5	TGTGCCAGCAGTTTAAATGCCAATCAGCCCCAGCATTTT	CASSLNANQPQHF
.	TRBV5-5	few	TRBJ1-2	TGTGCCAGCAGCTTGAGGGGGGCGGAGTATGGCTACACCTTC	CASSLRGAEYGYTF
.	TRBV29-1	few	TRBJ1-1	TGCAGCGGAGCCTCGGGCTCGAACACTGAAGCTTTCTTT	CSGASGSNTEAFF
.	TRBV7-3	many	TRBJ2-3	TGTGCCAGCAGCCCCGGGACCACAGATACGCAGTATTTT	CASSPGTTDTQYF
.	TRBV10-3	few	TRBJ2-6	TGTGCCATCAGTGCAGGCAGCCTCTCTGGGGCCAACGTCCTGACTTTC	CAISAGSLSGANVLTF
TRBD1	TRBV6-5	many	TRBJ2-1	TGTGCCAGCAGTACTATGGCCGGGACAGGGGGCGCTGAGCAGTTCTTC	CASSTMAGTGGAEQFF
.	TRBV20-1	few	TRBJ2-1	TGCAGTGGGCGCTACAATGAGCAGTTCTTC	CSGRYNEQFF
.	TRBV12-3/TRBV12-4	many	TRBJ1-1	TGTGCCAGCAGTTTAATACAAGCTCGGGGGGACACTGAAGCTTTCTTT	CASSLIQARGDTEAFF
TRBD2	TRBV2	.	TRBJ2-3	TGTGCCAGCAGTGTAGCGGGGGGGCCATGGGATACGCAGTATTTT	CASSVAGGPWDTQYF
TRBD1	TRBV6-4	many	TRBJ2-3	TGTGCCAGCAGTGCCGGGACAGGGGGCACAGATACGCAGTATTTT	CASSAGTGGTDTQYF
TRBD1	TRBV7-2	.	TRBJ2-7	TGTGCCAGCAGCCGGGACAGGGGTTCCTACGAGCAGTACTTC	CASSRDRGSYEQYF
.	TRBV5-1	many	TRBJ2-1	TGCGCCAGCATAGAGGCACCCGACTACAATGAGCAGTTCTTC	CASIEAPDYNEQFF
TRBD1	TRBV20-1	.	TRBJ1-1	TGCAGTGCTAGAGATCCAGGACAGGGGAACACTGAAGCTTTCTTT	CSARDPGQGNTEAFF
TRBD1	TRBV7-9	few	TRBJ1-1	TGTGCCAGCAGCGTAAGGGACAGTGAAGCTTTCTTT	CASSVRDSEAFF
.	TRBV7-9	many	TRBJ2-1	TGTGCCAGCAGCTTAGTATCGTTCCTTTTCGTCAATCCTGTCAATGAGCAGTTCTTC	CASSLVSFLFVNPVNEQFF
.	TRBV4-1	many	TRBJ2-1	TGCGCCAGCAGCCAAGGGGTCGGTCGGTCCTACAATGAGCAGTTCTTC	CASSQGVGRSYNEQFF
.	TRBV5-1	.	TRBJ2-3	TGCGCCAGCACCGGGGCCCTCATGCAGTATTTT	CASTGALMQYF
TRBD2	TRBV5-5	few	TRBJ2-3	TGTGCCAGCAGTTCAAAACTAGCGGGGGGCAGAACAGATACGCAGTATTTT	CASSSKLAGGRTDTQYF
TRBD2	TRBV2	.	TRBJ2-7	TGTGCCAGCAGTGAACTAGCGGGAGGCGAGCAGTACTTC	CASSELAGGEQYF
.	TRBV20-1	few	TRBJ1-2	TGCAGTGCTGTCAGCTATGGCTACACCTTC	CSAVSYGYTF
.	TRBV25-1	few	TRBJ2-5	TGTGCCAGCAAAGGGTACAACAACCAAGAGACCCAGTACTTC	CASKGYNNQETQYF
.	TRBV20-1	many	TRBJ1-1	TGCAGTGCTAGTGGGGGTTACACTGAAGCTTTCTTT	CSASGGYTEAFF
.	TRBV5-1	.	TRBJ2-1	TGCGCCAGCAGCTTGGGGACGGGGCCACCCTACAATGAGCAGTTCTTC	CASSLGTGPPYNEQFF
.	TRBV24-1	few	TRBJ2-3	TGTGCCACCAGTGATTTCCAGGACACAGATACGCAGTATTTT	CATSDFQDTDTQYF
.	TRBV14	few	TRBJ2-1	TGTGCCAGCAGCGCTCCCGGGAATAACAATCTGAGAGAGCAGTTCTTC	CASSAPGNNNLREQFF
.	TRBV27	.	TRBJ2-1	TGTGCCAGCAGTTTCCGGGAGAGCGGTGAGCAGTTCTTC	CASSFRESGEQFF
TRBD1	TRBV5-1	many	TRBJ1-6	TGCGCCAGCAGCTCAAGCGTCCAGGGGGTCTATAATTCACCCCTCCACTTT	CASSSSVQGVYNSPLHF
.	TRBV5-1	many	TRBJ2-1	TGCGCCAGCAGACCCCGCTCCTACAATGAGCAGTTCTTC	CASRPRSYNEQFF
.	TRBV28	.	TRBJ2-5	TGTGCCAGCAGTTTACGGAGGGGTGGTTCAGAGACCCAGTACTTC	CASSLRRGGSETQYF
TRBD2	TRBV5-1	many	TRBJ2-1	TGCGCCAGCAGCTCGCTAGCGGGAGGATACAATGAGCAGTTCTTC	CASSSLAGGYNEQFF
.	TRBV6-2/TRBV6-3	few	TRBJ2-1	TGTGCCAGCAGTTACGTGAAACGGGAGTTGGGTGAGCAGTTCTTC	CASSYVKRELGEQFF
TRBD1	TRBV2	few	TRBJ1-6	TGTGCCAGCATCGGACAGGGGAATTCACCCCTCCACTTT	CASIGQGNSPLHF
TRBD2	TRBV12-3/TRBV12-4	.	TRBJ2-5	TGTGCCAGCAGTTTCATCGGGGGGGGCGGAGAGACCCAGTACTTC	CASSFIGGGGETQYF
TRBD2	TRBV20-1	.	TRBJ2-3	TGCAGTGCTAGAGATCAGCGGGGGTTAGATACGCAGTATTTT	CSARDQRGLDTQYF
.	TRBV3-1	many	TRBJ2-2	TGTGCCAGCAGCCGCAGCAACACCGGGGAGCTGTTTTTT	CASSRSNTGELFF
.	TRBV7-9	.	TRBJ2-1	TGTGCCAGCAGCTTAGCCGACCCGGGGGTAGATGAGCAGTTCTTC	CASSLADPGVDEQFF
.	TRBV6-1	.	TRBJ2-3	TGTGCCAGCAGTGAAGCGTTCCAGGGCCCAGATACGCAGTATTTT	CASSEAFQGPDTQYF
TRBD1	TRBV5-1	many	TRBJ2-1	TGCGCCAGCAGCGGAGGACAGGGTTACAATGAGCAGTTCTTC	CASSGGQGYNEQFF
.	TRBV5-1	many	TRBJ1-2	TGCGCCAGCAGCTTAGCCGGGACAAATCCCGTATTTGGCTACACCTTC	CASSLAGTNPVFGYTF
.	TRBV20-1	many	TRBJ1-1	TGCAGTGCACCTAAAACAGGGATAACTGAAGCTTTCTTT	CSAPKTGITEAFF
TRBD1	TRBV5-6	many	TRBJ2-3	TGTGCCAGCAGCTGGGACAGGGCCTATACGCAGTATTTT	CASSWDRAYTQYF
.	TRBV25-1	.	TRBJ1-4	TGTGCCAGCAGTCCCCGGGGTGCAACTAATGAAAAACTGTTTTTT	CASSPRGATNEKLFF
TRBD2	TRBV7-9	.	TRBJ2-1	TGTGCCAGCAGCCCCACAAGCGGGAGGGGGAAAAATGAGCAGTTCTTC	CASSPTSGRGKNEQFF
.	TRBV12-5	few	TRBJ2-1	TGTGCTAGTGGTTTGTTACCCGCCCCGAATGAGCAGTTCTTC	CASGLLPAPNEQFF
TRBD1	TRBV14	few	TRBJ2-7	TGTGCCAGCAGCCAACGGACAGGCGAACTCTACGAGCAGTACTTC	CASSQRTGELYEQYF
TRBD1	TRBV28	many	TRBJ1-1	TGTGCCAGCAGTCGACAGGGGCTAGGCACTGAAGCTTTCTTT	CASSRQGLGTEAFF
.	TRBV20-1	.	TRBJ1-3	TGCAGTGCTAGGGTTGGGGTCCTCTCTGGAAACACCATATATTTT	CSARVGVLSGNTIYF
TRBD2	TRBV11-1	.	TRBJ2-6	TGTGCCAGCAGCCAAAGGGCAGGGAGGGAATCTGGGGCCAACGTCCTGACTTTC	CASSQRAGRESGANVLTF
TRBD1	TRBV9	.	TRBJ2-2	TGTGCCAGCAGTTTAGGTGGGACAGGGGCGACCGGGGAGCTGTTTTTT	CASSLGGTGATGELFF
.	TRBV5-4	few	TRBJ2-1	TGTGCCAGCAGCTTGGTGGGGGGGCGCGTTTACAATGAGCAGTTCTTC	CASSLVGGRVYNEQFF
.	TRBV9	.	TRBJ2-1	TGTGCCAGCAGCGTAGGTCTAGCCGAGTACAATGAGCAGTTCTTC	CASSVGLAEYNEQFF
TRBD2	TRBV28	.	TRBJ2-5	TGTGCCAGCAGTTCCGGCGGCGGGAGTGACGGGACCCAGTACTTC	CASSSGGGSDGTQYF
TRBD2	TRBV20-1	.	TRBJ2-1	TGCAGTGCTAGAGTCGGACTAGCGGACTCTTTCAGCTCCTACAATGAGCAGTTCTTC	CSARVGLADSFSSYNEQFF
TRBD2	TRBV6-1	many	TRBJ2-1	TGTGCCAGCCCCAAAAATCCAAATGACATAGCGGGAATCTACAATGAGCAGTTCTTC	CASPKNPNDIAGIYNEQFF
.	TRBV3-1	many	TRBJ1-1	TGTGCCAGCAGCCAAGTAGGGTTGTCCGGAGCTTTCTTT	CASSQVGLSGAFF
TRBD2	TRBV11-2	many	TRBJ2-1	TGTGCCAGCAGCTTAGACACTAGCGGGTACACCTACAATGAGCAGTTCTTC	CASSLDTSGYTYNEQFF
TRBD2	TRBV6-4	many	TRBJ2-3	TGTGCCAGCAGTGATGGTCTAGCGGGGCCCCCCTTCACAGATACGCAGTATTTT	CASSDGLAGPPFTDTQYF
.	TRBV3-1	many	TRBJ1-6	TGTGCCAGCAGCCAAGAACACCGCGTTGGGAATTCACCCCTCCACTTT	CASSQEHRVGNSPLHF
TRBD2	TRBV5-5	.	TRBJ2-5	TGTGCCAGCACCAAACAACTAGCGGCACGCCAAGAGACCCAGTACTTC	CASTKQLAARQETQYF